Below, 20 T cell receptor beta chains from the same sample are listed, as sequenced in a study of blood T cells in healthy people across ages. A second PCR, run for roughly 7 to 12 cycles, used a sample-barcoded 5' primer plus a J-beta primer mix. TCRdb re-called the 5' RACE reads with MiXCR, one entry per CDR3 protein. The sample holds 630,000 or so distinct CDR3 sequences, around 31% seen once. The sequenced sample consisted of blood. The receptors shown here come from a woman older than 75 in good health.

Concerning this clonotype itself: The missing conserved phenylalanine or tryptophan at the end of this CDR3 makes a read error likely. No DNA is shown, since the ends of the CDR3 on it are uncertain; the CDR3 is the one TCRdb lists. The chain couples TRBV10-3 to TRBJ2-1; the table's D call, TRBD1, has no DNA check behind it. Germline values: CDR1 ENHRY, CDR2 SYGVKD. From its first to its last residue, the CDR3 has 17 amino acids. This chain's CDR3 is CAISVGTGETRGYTFGS.

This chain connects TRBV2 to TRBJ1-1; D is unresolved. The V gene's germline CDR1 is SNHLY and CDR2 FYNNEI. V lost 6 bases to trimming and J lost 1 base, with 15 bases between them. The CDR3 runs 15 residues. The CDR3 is CASSAQPLSNTEAFF. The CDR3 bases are TGTGCCAGCAGCGCCCAACCGCTCTCGAACACTGAAGCTTTCTTT.

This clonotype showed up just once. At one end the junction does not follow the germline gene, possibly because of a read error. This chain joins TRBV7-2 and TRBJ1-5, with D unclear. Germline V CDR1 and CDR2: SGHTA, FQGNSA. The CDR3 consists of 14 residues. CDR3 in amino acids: CAGSPYRGDQPQHF. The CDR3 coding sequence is TGTGCCGGCAGCCCTTACAGAGGCGATCAGCCCCAGCATTTT. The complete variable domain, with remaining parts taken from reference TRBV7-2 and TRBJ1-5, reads GAGVSQSPSNKVTEKGKDVELRCDPISGHTALYWYRQSLGQGLEFLIYFQGNSAPDKSGLPSDRFSAERTGGSVSTLTIQRTQQEDSAVYLCAGSPYRGDQPQHFGDGTRLSIL.

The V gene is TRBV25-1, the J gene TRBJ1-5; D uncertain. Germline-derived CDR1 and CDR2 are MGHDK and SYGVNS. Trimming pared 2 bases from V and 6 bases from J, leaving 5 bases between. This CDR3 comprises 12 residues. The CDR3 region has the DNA TGTGCCAGCAGTGAAGGGTCTCAGCCCCAGCATTTT. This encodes CASSEGSQPQHF.

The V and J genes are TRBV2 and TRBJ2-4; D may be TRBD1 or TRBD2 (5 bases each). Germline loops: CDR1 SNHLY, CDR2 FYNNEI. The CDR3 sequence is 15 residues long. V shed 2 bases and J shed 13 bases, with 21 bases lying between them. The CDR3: CASSERDPYSYGQYF. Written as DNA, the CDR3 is TGTGCCAGCAGTGAAAGGGACCCTTATTCCTACGGGCAGTACTTC.

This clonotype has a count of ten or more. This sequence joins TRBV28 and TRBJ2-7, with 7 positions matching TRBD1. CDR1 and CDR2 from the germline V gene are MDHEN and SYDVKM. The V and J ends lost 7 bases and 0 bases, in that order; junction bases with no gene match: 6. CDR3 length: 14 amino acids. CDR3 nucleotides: TGTGCCAGCACCCCGACAGGGCTCTCCTACGAGCAGTACTTC. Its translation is CASTPTGLSYEQYF.

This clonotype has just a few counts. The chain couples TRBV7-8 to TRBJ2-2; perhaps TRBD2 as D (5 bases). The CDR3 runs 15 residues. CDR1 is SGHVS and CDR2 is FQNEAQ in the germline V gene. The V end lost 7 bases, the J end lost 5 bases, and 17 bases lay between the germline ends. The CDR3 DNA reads TGTGCCAGCACCCGACGGGCAAGAGGGACCGGGGAGCTGTTTTTT. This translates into CASTRRARGTGELFF.

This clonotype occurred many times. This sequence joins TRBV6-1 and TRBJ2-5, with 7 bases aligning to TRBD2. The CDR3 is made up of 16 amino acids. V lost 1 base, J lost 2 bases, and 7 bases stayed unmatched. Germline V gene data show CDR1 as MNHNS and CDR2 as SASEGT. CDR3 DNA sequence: TGTGCCAGCAGTGAAGGGACGGGGGGAGGTCAAGAGACCCAGTACTTC. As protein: CASSEGTGGGQETQYF.

CDR3 protein: CASSTDRGNAEAFF. The DNA for the CDR3 is TGTGCCAGCAGCACGGACAGGGGTAATGCTGAAGCTTTCTTT. This chain links TRBV5-6 with TRBJ1-1, with TRBD1 identical over 9 bases. CDR3 length: 14 residues. Germline CDR1 and CDR2: SGHDT and YYEEEE. The J segment lost 6 bases and the V segment lost 4 bases, leaving 7 bases of the junction unmatched.

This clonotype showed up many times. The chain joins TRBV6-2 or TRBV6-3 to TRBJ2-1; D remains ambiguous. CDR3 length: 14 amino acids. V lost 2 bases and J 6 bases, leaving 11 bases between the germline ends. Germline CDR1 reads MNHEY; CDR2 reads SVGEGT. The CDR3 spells CASSYSRISNEQFF. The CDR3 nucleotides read TGTGCCAGCAGTTACAGTAGAATCTCCAATGAGCAGTTCTTC.

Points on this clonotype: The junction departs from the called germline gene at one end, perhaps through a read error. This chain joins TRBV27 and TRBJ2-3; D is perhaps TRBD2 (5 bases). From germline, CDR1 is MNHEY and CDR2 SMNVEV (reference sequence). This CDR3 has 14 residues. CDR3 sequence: CASRPSGSTDTHYF. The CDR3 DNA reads TGTGCCAGCAGGCCATCGGGGAGCACAGATACGCACTATTTT.

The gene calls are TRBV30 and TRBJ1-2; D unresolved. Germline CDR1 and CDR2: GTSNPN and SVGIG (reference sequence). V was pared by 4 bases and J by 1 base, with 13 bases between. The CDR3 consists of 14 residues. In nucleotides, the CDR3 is TGTGCCTGGACCGCAGTGGCAGTTAACTATGGCTACACCTTC. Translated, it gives CAWTAVAVNYGYTF.

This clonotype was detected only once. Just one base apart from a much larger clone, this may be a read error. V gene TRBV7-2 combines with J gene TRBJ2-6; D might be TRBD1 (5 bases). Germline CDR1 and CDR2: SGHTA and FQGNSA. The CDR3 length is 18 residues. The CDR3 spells CASSLRPREGSVANVLTF. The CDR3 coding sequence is TGTGCCAGCAGCTTACGTCCCAGGGAAGGCTCTGTGGCCAACGTCCTGACTTTC.

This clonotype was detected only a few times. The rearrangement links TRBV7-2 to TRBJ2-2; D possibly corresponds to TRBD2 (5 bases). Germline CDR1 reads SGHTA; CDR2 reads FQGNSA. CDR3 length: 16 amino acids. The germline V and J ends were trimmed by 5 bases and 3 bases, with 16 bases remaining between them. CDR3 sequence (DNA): TGTGCCAGCAGCGAGGGCCGAATTGAATACACCGGGGAGCTGTTTTTT. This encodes CASSEGRIEYTGELFF.

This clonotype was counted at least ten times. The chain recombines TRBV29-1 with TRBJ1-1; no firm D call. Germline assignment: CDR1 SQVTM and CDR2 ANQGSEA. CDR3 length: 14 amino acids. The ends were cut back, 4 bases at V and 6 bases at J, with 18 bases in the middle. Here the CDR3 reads CSVGRLRDLPEAFF. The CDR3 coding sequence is TGCAGCGTTGGCCGCCTCCGGGATCTCCCTGAAGCTTTCTTT.

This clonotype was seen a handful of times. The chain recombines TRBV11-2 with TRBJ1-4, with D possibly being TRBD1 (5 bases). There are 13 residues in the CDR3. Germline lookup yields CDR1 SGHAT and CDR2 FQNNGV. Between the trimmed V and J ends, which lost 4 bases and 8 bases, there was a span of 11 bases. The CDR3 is CASSWAGGEKLFF. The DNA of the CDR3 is TGTGCCAGCAGCTGGGCTGGGGGGGAAAAACTGTTTTTT.

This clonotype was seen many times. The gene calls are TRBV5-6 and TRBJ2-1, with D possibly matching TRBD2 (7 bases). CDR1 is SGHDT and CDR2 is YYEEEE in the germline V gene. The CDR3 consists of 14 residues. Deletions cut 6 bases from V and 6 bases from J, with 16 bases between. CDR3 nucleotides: TGTGCCAGCATCACTGAGGGGGGGCTCAATGAGCAGTTCTTC. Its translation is CASITEGGLNEQFF.

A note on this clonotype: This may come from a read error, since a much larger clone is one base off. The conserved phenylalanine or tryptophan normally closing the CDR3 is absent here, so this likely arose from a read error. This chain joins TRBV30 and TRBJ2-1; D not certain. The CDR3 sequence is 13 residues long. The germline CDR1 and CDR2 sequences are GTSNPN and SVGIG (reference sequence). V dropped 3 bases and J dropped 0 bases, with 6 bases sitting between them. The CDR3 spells CAWRLSSYNEQFV. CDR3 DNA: TGTGCCTGGAGGCTTAGCTCCTACAATGAGCAGTTCGTC.

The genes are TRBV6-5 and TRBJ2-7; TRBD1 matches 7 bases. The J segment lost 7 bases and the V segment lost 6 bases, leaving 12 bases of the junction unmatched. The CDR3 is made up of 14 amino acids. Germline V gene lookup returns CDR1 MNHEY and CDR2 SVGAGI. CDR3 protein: CASRSLTGSGEQYF. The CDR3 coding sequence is TGTGCCAGCAGGAGCTTGACAGGGTCAGGTGAGCAGTACTTC.

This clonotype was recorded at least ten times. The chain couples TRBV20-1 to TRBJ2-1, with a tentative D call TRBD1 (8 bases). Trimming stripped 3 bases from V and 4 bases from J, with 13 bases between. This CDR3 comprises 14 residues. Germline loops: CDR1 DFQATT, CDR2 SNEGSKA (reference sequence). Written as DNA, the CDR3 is TGCAGTGCTAGGGACAGGGAGGGGTACAATGAGCAGTTCTTC. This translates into CSARDREGYNEQFF.